This T cell receptor beta chain was recorded in a study of T cell repertoires in cytomegalovirus infection. Across the study: Public TCR beta signatures indicated both CMV infection and matching HLA type. Whole-study findings and limits: HLA-C-restricted TCR beta clonotypes specific for CMV led the ex vivo response. CMV carriers with the relevant HLA were identified by cumulative public TCR beta family frequency.

Using its own MiXCR run on the reads, TCRdb lists one record per CDR3 protein. The data show 310,000 or so distinct CDR3 sequences, with 20% to 25% seen just once and 13% held by the top ten. As regards this clonotype: Its antigen is unknown.

The CDR3 runs to 14 residues. V gave up 3 bases and J gave up 10 bases, with 13 bases separating them. Per the germline V gene, CDR1 is ENHRY and CDR2 is SYGVKD. The sequence derives from a human donor in good health (CMV status not recorded). Some clones in this sample may be carry-over from other donors' samples. The sequencing used cultured PBMCs, collected from culture after CMV antigen stimulation. V usage is TRBV10-3 and J usage is TRBJ1-6; possibly TRBD1 for D (5 bases). This chain's CDR3 is CAISEPREGSPLHF. The CDR3 DNA reads TGTGCCATCAGTGAACCCAGGGAGGGCTCACCCCTCCACTTT.